This T cell receptor beta chain came from a study of T cells expressing NK-cell markers (TCRdb year 2020). The study in broad terms: About eight donors provided sorted CD3+CD56+NKG2C+, CD3+CD56+NKG2C- and CD3+CD56-NKG2C+ T-cell subsets, whose TCR beta-chain repertoires were profiled. Of the eight sequenced donors, seven were found to be HCMV-seropositive and one was found to be HCMV-seronegative. Randomly selected healthy volunteers, three men and five women, were used as the eight sequenced donors. Libraries were sequenced as 2 x 150 bp reads on Illumina HiSeq 2000/2500, MiSeq or NextSeq. Paper-wide results and their limitations: Whether the expanded NKG2C-expressing T cell clones were specific for HCMV antigens remained unclear. In roughly six donors, the dominant CD3+CD56+NKG2C+ clonotypes ranked among the top 10 CD8+ clonotypes, making up about 1.0-7.5% of CD8+ T cells. Those dominant clonotypes were again the most abundant among CD3+CD56-NKG2C+ cells in a handful of donors, at about 25-65%.

From cysteine to phenylalanine, the CDR3 is 14 amino acids long. Only the protein sequence is given. HCMV serostatus was determined by detecting HCMV-specific IgG in serum with a commercial ELISA kit. Peripheral blood mononuclear cells were isolated from blood by Ficoll density gradient centrifugation. For this clonotype: The clone's antigen remains unknown.

The reads were generated on an Illumina HiSeq 2000. TCR beta cDNA libraries were prepared using 5'RACE template switching, which introduced a universal primer site and unique molecular identifiers. Priming for cDNA synthesis came from the TCR beta constant segment, and two successive PCR amplification steps followed. In the paper's pipeline: MIGEC handled demultiplexing of the reads and grouping by UMI, while MiTCR was used to assemble and quantify clonotypes. To remove erroneous sequences, TCR cDNA sequences were retained only when supported by two or more reads. The tcR package was used for downstream repertoire analysis, and clonotypes were matched across fractions by CDR3 nucleotide sequence plus V segment. Antigen specificity was annotated against VDJdb with VDJmatch, allowing one amino acid substitution in CDR3. TCRdb reprocessed the sequencing reads and holds a single record per CDR3 protein sequence, with no DNA. It is TCRdb's table, rather than the study itself, that gives the V and J calls and clone size. This sample's table lists about 540,000 distinct CDR3 sequences. The ten largest clones represent approximately 3.6% of the sample.

The rearrangement combines TRBV12-3 or TRBV12-4 with TRBJ1-6. Sequencing was performed on blood T cells: a sorted CD56 or NKG2C T cell subset, CD4+ or CD8+ T cells, or bulk PBMC T cells (not recorded which). This clonotype originated in a man younger than 35 in good health. Donor details come from another sample of the same person, matched by shared clones. CDR3 region: CASSQGQSGTPLHF.